The rows below give T cell receptor beta chains drawn from one sample of a study of T cell responses to AZD1222 COVID-19 vaccine. The repertoire was sequenced with immunoSEQ multiplex PCR; TCRdb's copy has only in-frame clones and lacks some. The sample lists approximately 98,000 clones, about 86% occurring once. Here the sequenced sample was peripheral blood, taken on day 0 of AZD1222 vaccination. Receptor source: an adult in good health. Each CDR3 is given with its conserved first and last residue. The D gene is left open where the match is weak.

>TRBJ1-5|TRBV9|-
TGTGCCAGCAGCGGCCTCAGGGGTCAGCCCCAGCATTTT
CASSGLRGQPQHF
>TRBJ1-2|TRBV19|-
TGTGCCAGTACTTACAGGCTTTACTATGGCTACACCTTC
CASTYRLYYGYTF
>TRBJ2-5|TRBV5-1|TRBD2
TGCGCCAGCAGCCAAACTCCGACTAGCTGGGAAAAGACCCAGTACTTC
CASSQTPTSWEKTQYF
>TRBJ2-4|TRBV6-2/TRBV6-3|-
TGTGCCAGCAGTTACCCGGCGCGCCAAAACATTCAGTACTTC
CASSYPARQNIQYF
>TRBJ1-5|TRBV18|TRBD1
TGTGCCAGCTCACCACAGACAGGGGCAAGGGTCGGTCAGCCCCAGCATTTT
CASSPQTGARVGQPQHF
>TRBJ1-5|TRBV5-6|-
TGTGCCAGCAGCTTGGGACTCAATCAGCCCCAGCATTTT
CASSLGLNQPQHF
>TRBJ2-7|TRBV9|-
TGTGCCAGCAGCGTAGCCCCCGTACGATTCTCCGGGTTCTCCTACGAGCAGTACTTC
CASSVAPVRFSGFSYEQYF
>TRBJ1-2|TRBV9|-
TGTGCCAGCAGTGCCGCAGGAGGTGGCTACACCTTC
CASSAAGGGYTF
>TRBJ2-3|TRBV20-1|-
TGCAGTGCTAGTGGGGCTAGCGCCGGCACAGATACGCAGTATTTT
CSASGASAGTDTQYF
>TRBJ1-5|TRBV4-2|-
TGTGCCAGCAGCCGCGGACAGAGCAATCAGCCCCAGCATTTT
CASSRGQSNQPQHF
>TRBJ2-2|TRBV28|-
TGTGCCAGCAGCCTGACAGAGCCGAACACCGGGGAGCTGTTTTTT
CASSLTEPNTGELFF
>TRBJ1-1|TRBV19|-
TGTGCCAGTAGTATTGTCAGGGACACTGAAGCTTTCTTT
CASSIVRDTEAFF
>TRBJ2-1|TRBV3-1/TRBV3-2|TRBD2
TGTGCCAGCAGCCCGGGGGGGAGTGAGCAGTTCTTC
CASSPGGSEQFF
>TRBJ1-5|TRBV7-2|-
TGTGCCAGCAGTCCTCAGGGGAATCAGCCCCAGCATTTT
CASSPQGNQPQHF